Listed here are 9 T cell receptor beta chains from one sample, sequenced in a study of identical twins. TCRdb re-called the 5' RACE reads through MiXCR, storing one row per CDR3 protein. The repertoire holds 350,000 to 450,000 distinct CDR3 sequences, with under 20% as singletons. Sequencing was done on a sample of naive T cells sorted from blood. The receptor set was obtained from a man aged 50 to 60 in good health.

This clonotype occurred many times. CDR3 residues: CASSPLGGGDVKTQYF. The DNA for the CDR3 is TGTGCCAGCAGTCCCCTAGGCGGGGGGGACGTGAAGACCCAGTACTTC. This sequence joins TRBV6-2 or TRBV6-3 and TRBJ2-5; 9 nucleotides line up with TRBD2. This CDR3 is built from 16 residues. The trim removed 5 bases at V and 6 bases at J, leaving 13 bases unmatched. Germline CDR1 reads MNHEY; CDR2 reads SVGEGT.

CDR3 region: CASSQVTSGSFTGELFF. In DNA, the CDR3 is TGTGCCAGCAGCCAAGTTACTAGCGGGAGTTTCACCGGGGAGCTGTTTTTT. J is TRBJ2-2 and V is TRBV3-1; 11 bases fit TRBD2. The trim removed 1 base at V and 4 bases at J, leaving 5 bases unmatched. CDR3 length: 17 residues. Germline V lookup: CDR1 LGHDT, CDR2 YNNKEL (reference sequence).

The chain uses TRBV6-5 and TRBJ2-7; TRBD2 aligns across 9 bases. The CDR3 loop spans 16 amino acids. After removal of 2 bases from V and 2 bases from J, the junction contained 7 bases not matched to a gene. The V gene's germline CDR1 is MNHEY and CDR2 SVGAGI. CDR3 coding DNA: TGTGCCAGCAGTTACGACGGCGGGGGGGCTCCCTACGAGCAGTACTTC. Residues: CASSYDGGGAPYEQYF.

This clonotype was detected ten times or more. The chain is built from TRBV20-1 and TRBJ2-1, with 7 nucleotides matching TRBD2. The CDR3 loop spans 14 amino acids. Germline CDR1 DFQATT, CDR2 SNEGSKA (reference sequence). Unmatched junction bases numbered 2, after V lost 1 base and J lost 2 bases. The CDR3 protein is CSARVGGTYNEQFF. Here the CDR3 DNA reads TGCAGTGCTAGAGTCGGGGGGACCTACAATGAGCAGTTCTTC.

The chain is built from TRBV4-2 and TRBJ1-5; the match to TRBD1 covers 7 bases. CDR1 is LGHNA, CDR2 YNFKEQ, per germline. This CDR3 has 17 residues. V gave up 4 bases and J gave up 4 bases; unmatched junction bases: 13. This chain's CDR3 is CASSLVLDREDNQPQHF. CDR3 bases: TGTGCCAGCAGCCTGGTGCTTGACAGGGAAGATAATCAGCCCCAGCATTTT.

The chain is built from TRBV7-2 and TRBJ1-2, with 9 nucleotides matching TRBD1. The junction had 10 bases not matched to a gene; V was cut back by 2 bases and J by 6 bases. The CDR3 has 16 residues. The germline gives CDR1 SGHTA, CDR2 FQGNSA. CDR3 in amino acids: CASSLWDREGENGYTF. CDR3 nucleotides: TGTGCCAGCAGCTTATGGGACAGGGAAGGGGAGAATGGCTACACCTTC.

The chain employs TRBV6-2 or TRBV6-3 and TRBJ2-5; tentative D call: TRBD2 (5 bases). This CDR3 spans 15 amino acids. The germline V and J ends were trimmed by 6 bases and 5 bases, with 19 bases remaining between them. Looked up from germline, CDR1 is MNHEY and CDR2 is SVGEGT. The CDR3 spells CASRGEQSVTETQYF. In nucleotides, the CDR3 is TGTGCCAGCAGGGGAGAACAGAGCGTAACGGAGACCCAGTACTTC.

J is TRBJ2-7 and V is TRBV10-2; D possibly corresponds to TRBD2 (5 bases). V gave up 3 bases and J gave up 6 bases, with 24 bases separating them. CDR1 and CDR2 (germline): WSHSY, SAAADI. This CDR3 comprises 17 residues. CDR3 region: CASSEGVGGIPRGEQYF. DNA of the CDR3: TGCGCCAGCAGTGAAGGTGTTGGCGGAATCCCTCGGGGCGAGCAGTACTTC.

This clonotype was found many times. The rearrangement joins TRBV10-3 to TRBJ2-3; D unresolved. V dropped 7 bases and J dropped 5 bases, with 13 bases sitting between them. The CDR3 has 13 amino acids. Germline V gene lookup returns CDR1 ENHRY and CDR2 SYGVKD. This CDR3 is CAIMGIQVDTQYF. The DNA of the CDR3 is TGTGCCATCATGGGGATTCAGGTAGATACGCAGTATTTT.